This TCR beta chain comes out of a study of molecular identifiers for immune sequencing clone quantification. MiXCR was run by TCRdb on the PCR reads, yielding one entry per CDR3 protein. The data contain about 640,000 distinct CDR3 sequences, 20% of them singletons. This clonotype was observed at least ten times. A read error may produce the germline difference seen at one junction end. The germline V gene encodes CDR1 SNHLY and CDR2 FYNNEI. The CDR3 totals 14 residues. This chain connects TRBV2 to TRBJ2-7; 7 bases match TRBD1. The sample consisted of naive CD8+ T cells from blood, with Jurkat cell RNA spiked in. Documented subset: FACS-sorted CD8+CD4-CCR7+CD45RA+ naive T cells. The clonotype comes from a human donor in good health. Some libraries in this study had Jurkat cell RNA spiked in. The CDR3 DNA is TGTGCCAGCGGCTCTAAGACAGGGTCCTATGAGCAGTACTTC. Protein sequence: CASGSKTGSYEQYF. The whole variable domain, remainder taken from reference TRBV2 and TRBJ2-7, is EPEVTQTPSHQVTQMGQEVILRCVPISNHLYFYWYRQILGQKVEFLVSFYNNEISEKSEIFDDQFSVERPDGSNFTLKIRSTKLEDSAMYFCASGSKTGSYEQYFGPGTRLTVT.